This is a list of T cell receptor beta chains from one sample in a study of CD8 T cells in ankylosing spondylitis. A single record per CDR3 protein comes from TCRdb applying MiXCR to the 5' RACE reads. The sample contains a few hundred thousand distinct CDR3 sequences, about a fifth of which appear only once. What was sequenced was blood, either unsorted or a sorted T cell fraction (not recorded which). The source is a male donor with ankylosing spondylitis. Both conserved end residues are part of each CDR3. D genes are given only for firm matches. The listing skips clone size in some rows; elsewhere it reads once, few, many or a size class.

DNA: TGCAGTGCCTCCTTCCCGGGACAGGTCGCCTACGAGCAGTACTTC
CDR3: CSASFPGQVAYEQYF
D: TRBD1
J: TRBJ2-7
V: TRBV20-1
size: few

DNA: TGTGCCAGCTCACCACAGCAGGGAGCCACCGGGGAGCTGTTTTTT
CDR3: CASSPQQGATGELFF
D: .
J: TRBJ2-2
V: TRBV18
size: .

DNA: TGTGCCAGCAGCTTAAGTGGGGGGCATCAGCCCCAGCATTTT
CDR3: CASSLSGGHQPQHF
D: .
J: TRBJ1-5
V: TRBV7-8
size: many

DNA: TGCGCCAGCCAGGGGTTTTCCGGGGAGCTGTTTTTT
CDR3: CASQGFSGELFF
D: .
J: TRBJ2-2
V: TRBV10-2
size: few

DNA: TGTGCCAGCAGCTTGACCACGGACACTGAAGCTTTCTTT
CDR3: CASSLTTDTEAFF
D: .
J: TRBJ1-1
V: TRBV5-5
size: few

DNA: TGTGCCAGCACCTTCCGGGGAGGGGGCACCGGGGAGCTGTTTTTT
CDR3: CASTFRGGGTGELFF
D: .
J: TRBJ2-2
V: TRBV7-3
size: .

DNA: TGTGCCAGCAGCGTCTTATTTTCGACCTATGGCTACACCTTC
CDR3: CASSVLFSTYGYTF
D: .
J: TRBJ1-2
V: TRBV7-9
size: .

DNA: TGTGCCAGCGGACCGGGACTAGTAACCGGGGAGCTGTTTTTT
CDR3: CASGPGLVTGELFF
D: TRBD2
J: TRBJ2-2
V: TRBV7-3
size: .

DNA: TGTGCCAGTAAAGCTAGCGGGGAGCTGTTTTTT
CDR3: CASKASGELFF
D: .
J: TRBJ2-2
V: TRBV28
size: few

DNA: TGCAGTGCTAGAAGGACAGGGGACACTGAAGCTTTCTTT
CDR3: CSARRTGDTEAFF
D: TRBD1
J: TRBJ1-1
V: TRBV20-1
size: .

DNA: TGCAGTGCTGGAGGGGGAGCTAATGAAAAACTGTTTTTT
CDR3: CSAGGGANEKLFF
D: .
J: TRBJ1-4
V: TRBV20-1
size: many

DNA: TGCGCCAGCAGCTTTGGTAGCGGGAGGAGTTTAGGGGATGAGCAGTTCTTC
CDR3: CASSFGSGRSLGDEQFF
D: TRBD2
J: TRBJ2-1
V: TRBV5-1
size: few

DNA: TGTGCCAGCAGCCCGTGGACAGATACGAACACTGAAGCTTTCTTT
CDR3: CASSPWTDTNTEAFF
D: .
J: TRBJ1-1
V: TRBV3-1
size: few

DNA: TGTGCCAGCAGTCAGACCCTGAACACTGAAGCTTTCTTT
CDR3: CASSQTLNTEAFF
D: .
J: TRBJ1-1
V: TRBV12-3/TRBV12-4
size: few

DNA: TGCGCCAGCAGCCAAGCGGTGTTTGCGGGAACTAATGAAAAACTGTTTTTT
CDR3: CASSQAVFAGTNEKLFF
D: .
J: TRBJ1-4
V: TRBV4-3
size: few

DNA: TGTGCCAGCAGGTTGACCAGTGAAAAACTGTTTTTT
CDR3: CASRLTSEKLFF
D: .
J: TRBJ1-4
V: TRBV12-3/TRBV12-4
size: few

DNA: TGCGCCAGCAGCCGTTTGACAGGGAATAATTCACCCCTCCACTTT
CDR3: CASSRLTGNNSPLHF
D: TRBD1
J: TRBJ1-6
V: TRBV4-3
size: few

DNA: TGTGCCAGTAGTCTAGACAGGTACACTGAAGCTTTCTTT
CDR3: CASSLDRYTEAFF
D: .
J: TRBJ1-1
V: TRBV19
size: many

DNA: TGCAGCGTTGAAAGGCCGCGTGAAGGGGCTTTCTTT
CDR3: CSVERPREGAFF
D: .
J: TRBJ1-1
V: TRBV29-1
size: .

DNA: TGTGCCAGCTACGAAGGCGGGAGACATGAGACCCAGTACTTC
CDR3: CASYEGGRHETQYF
D: TRBD2
J: TRBJ2-5
V: TRBV28
size: few

DNA: TGTGCCAGCAGCCACGGACGCGGAGCCTCCTACGAGCAGTACTTC
CDR3: CASSHGRGASYEQYF
D: .
J: TRBJ2-7
V: TRBV3-1
size: few

DNA: TGTGCCAGCAGCTTCGGCCGAGCGGGAGGGAACTCCTACGAGCAGTACTTC
CDR3: CASSFGRAGGNSYEQYF
D: TRBD2
J: TRBJ2-7
V: TRBV11-3
size: .

DNA: TGTGCCAGCTCACCACCGGAAGCTAGCGGGAGTTACAATGAGCAGTTCTTC
CDR3: CASSPPEASGSYNEQFF
D: TRBD2
J: TRBJ2-1
V: TRBV18
size: .

DNA: TGTGCCAGCAGCGTAGGGGGACAGGGATTCACTGAAGCTTTCTTT
CDR3: CASSVGGQGFTEAFF
D: TRBD1
J: TRBJ1-1
V: TRBV9
size: .

DNA: TGTGCCAGCAGTAAAAACAGGGGGCTCTATGGCTACACCTTC
CDR3: CASSKNRGLYGYTF
D: TRBD1
J: TRBJ1-2
V: TRBV28
size: few

DNA: TGTGCCAGCAGCTTCAATCCGGGACAGGTTTCTGGCTACACCTTC
CDR3: CASSFNPGQVSGYTF
D: TRBD1
J: TRBJ1-2
V: TRBV7-2
size: many

DNA: TGTGCCAGCAGCGTAGCCGGGCGTCAAGAGACCCAGTACTTC
CDR3: CASSVAGRQETQYF
D: .
J: TRBJ2-5
V: TRBV9
size: few

DNA: TGTGCCAGCAGTCTCAGGGCTAATTCACCCCTCCACTTT
CDR3: CASSLRANSPLHF
D: .
J: TRBJ1-6
V: TRBV7-3
size: .

DNA: TGTGCCAGCAGCCGACTAGCGGGGCACAATGAGCAGTTCTTC
CDR3: CASSRLAGHNEQFF
D: TRBD2
J: TRBJ2-1
V: TRBV7-2
size: .

DNA: TGCGCCAGCAGCTTTGGGACAGGTGAAAAACTGTTTTTT
CDR3: CASSFGTGEKLFF
D: TRBD1
J: TRBJ1-4
V: TRBV5-1
size: .

DNA: TGCAGCCACAGCGGGGCTGGCTACAATGAGCAGTTCTTC
CDR3: CSHSGAGYNEQFF
D: TRBD2
J: TRBJ2-1
V: TRBV20-1
size: few

DNA: TGTGCCAGTAGTGAGGCCGTCTCAGAGACCCAGTACTTC
CDR3: CASSEAVSETQYF
D: .
J: TRBJ2-5
V: TRBV19
size: .

DNA: TGTGCCAGCAGACAGGGGGCTGAAAAACTGTTTTTT
CDR3: CASRQGAEKLFF
D: TRBD1
J: TRBJ1-4
V: TRBV2
size: .

DNA: TGTGCCAGCAGCAGGGGACTAGCGGGAGGGTGGGATGAGCAGTTCTTC
CDR3: CASSRGLAGGWDEQFF
D: TRBD2
J: TRBJ2-1
V: TRBV7-3
size: .

DNA: TGCAGCGTTGGATCCAGGCCGGTGGGTGGGGAGACCCAGTACTTC
CDR3: CSVGSRPVGGETQYF
D: .
J: TRBJ2-5
V: TRBV29-1
size: few

DNA: TGTGCCAGCAGTTTTGTCAACCCTAGCACAGATACGCAGTATTTT
CDR3: CASSFVNPSTDTQYF
D: .
J: TRBJ2-3
V: TRBV27
size: .

DNA: TGTGCCAGCAGTTTCAACCGGGACAGAAATAACTATGGCTACACCTTC
CDR3: CASSFNRDRNNYGYTF
D: TRBD1
J: TRBJ1-2
V: TRBV6-5
size: .

DNA: TGTGCCTGGAGTGTAGGAACCTACAATGAGCAGTTCTTC
CDR3: CAWSVGTYNEQFF
D: .
J: TRBJ2-1
V: TRBV30
size: few

DNA: TGTGCCTGGAGTGTAGGGGGAGTTGGCAATCAGCCCCAGCATTTT
CDR3: CAWSVGGVGNQPQHF
D: .
J: TRBJ1-5
V: TRBV30
size: .

DNA: TGTGCCAGCAGTGTGGCGGGAGAGGTGCATGAGCAGTTCTTC
CDR3: CASSVAGEVHEQFF
D: TRBD2
J: TRBJ2-1
V: TRBV2
size: few

DNA: TGCGCCAGCAGCTACCCGGGACTAGCGGGAGTGGCTGAGCAGTTCTTC
CDR3: CASSYPGLAGVAEQFF
D: TRBD2
J: TRBJ2-1
V: TRBV5-1
size: few

DNA: TGTGCCAGCAGATCTCGAGGGGCGAGGAACACTGAAGCTTTCTTT
CDR3: CASRSRGARNTEAFF
D: .
J: TRBJ1-1
V: TRBV6-5
size: few

DNA: TGTGCCAGCGGCCCTTACGGACGGACCAATGAGCAGTTCTTC
CDR3: CASGPYGRTNEQFF
D: .
J: TRBJ2-1
V: TRBV25-1
size: many

DNA: TGTGCCAGCAGTTTAGGGACAGGGGTTCACGGAAACACCATATATTTT
CDR3: CASSLGTGVHGNTIYF
D: TRBD1
J: TRBJ1-3
V: TRBV12-3/TRBV12-4
size: .

DNA: TGTGCCAGCAGTTTTAGGCAGAGGTTCTACGAGCAGTACTTC
CDR3: CASSFRQRFYEQYF
D: .
J: TRBJ2-7
V: TRBV12-3/TRBV12-4
size: many

DNA: TGTGCCAGCAGCCCCCGGACCCAACGGTACGAGCAGTACTTC
CDR3: CASSPRTQRYEQYF
D: .
J: TRBJ2-7
V: TRBV7-9
size: .

DNA: TGCAGCGTTGAACTCCGAGCTAGCGTCAATGAGCAGTTCTTC
CDR3: CSVELRASVNEQFF
D: .
J: TRBJ2-1
V: TRBV29-1
size: many

DNA: TGCGCCAGCAGCCATACAGGGCCAGGCACCATATATTTT
CDR3: CASSHTGPGTIYF
D: .
J: TRBJ1-3
V: TRBV5-1
size: .

DNA: TGTGCCAGCAGCCCCGGACTAGCGGGTAATACTGAGCAGTTCTTC
CDR3: CASSPGLAGNTEQFF
D: TRBD2
J: TRBJ2-1
V: TRBV7-3
size: .

DNA: TGTGCCAGCAGCCGCCGACAGGGCGATTACGAGCAGTACTTC
CDR3: CASSRRQGDYEQYF
D: TRBD1
J: TRBJ2-7
V: TRBV12-3/TRBV12-4
size: .

DNA: TGTGCCAGCAGTTCGAATAAACAGGGTTCCTACGAGCAGTACTTC
CDR3: CASSSNKQGSYEQYF
D: .
J: TRBJ2-7
V: TRBV12-3/TRBV12-4
size: many

DNA: TGTGCCAGCAGTTTCTCCCTGACGGTCGCAAACACCATATATTTT
CDR3: CASSFSLTVANTIYF
D: .
J: TRBJ1-3
V: TRBV6-2/TRBV6-3
size: .

DNA: TGTGCCAGCTCACCACGACTCTCTGGGGCCAACGTCCTGACTTTC
CDR3: CASSPRLSGANVLTF
D: .
J: TRBJ2-6
V: TRBV18
size: .

DNA: TGCGCCAGCAGCCTATCCAGGGGGCAGTTCTACGAGCAGTACTTC
CDR3: CASSLSRGQFYEQYF
D: TRBD1
J: TRBJ2-7
V: TRBV4-3
size: .

DNA: TGCAGTTCGACCCGGGGGCCGGTCCCAGAGACCCAGTACTTC
CDR3: CSSTRGPVPETQYF
D: .
J: TRBJ2-5
V: TRBV20-1
size: .